The following is a TCR beta chain sequence with its context. Its antigen is unidentified. A much bigger clone sits one base away, suggesting this may be a read error. In this CDR3 the conserved last residue, phenylalanine or tryptophan, is missing, so a read error is likely. Germline V CDR1 and CDR2: LGHDT, YNNKEL (reference sequence). This CDR3 has 14 residues. Deletions cut 1 base from V and 5 bases from J, with 11 bases between. This sample was taken from a study of regulatory T cells in long-lasting Graves disease. Study-wide points: Those with persistent disease had in common more public clonotypes (2,741) than new patients (about 970).

Described time point: newly diagnosed GD, antithyroid drugs for less than 3 months. The TCR library was made from RNA extracted from PBMCs. HTBI primers from iRepertoire and Arm-PCR of CDR3 regions yielded the TCR beta libraries. TCRdb recomputed calls from the multiplex PCR reads with MiXCR, one row per CDR3 protein. The profile shows hundreds of thousands of distinct CDR3 sequences, 16% of them singletons. These data also featured in a second study, about T cells in Graves' hyperthyroidism and ophthalmopathy.

This sequence was found in a woman in her 30s with Graves disease. The source was peripheral blood mononuclear cells (PBMCs), collected at new diagnosis, from a patient treated with antithyroid drugs. The chain combines TRBV3-1 with TRBJ1-1; D unresolved. The CDR3 region is CASSQVSKRTEAFV. CDR3 in DNA: TGTGCCAGCAGCCAAGTGAGTAAGCGAACTGAAGCTTTCGTT.